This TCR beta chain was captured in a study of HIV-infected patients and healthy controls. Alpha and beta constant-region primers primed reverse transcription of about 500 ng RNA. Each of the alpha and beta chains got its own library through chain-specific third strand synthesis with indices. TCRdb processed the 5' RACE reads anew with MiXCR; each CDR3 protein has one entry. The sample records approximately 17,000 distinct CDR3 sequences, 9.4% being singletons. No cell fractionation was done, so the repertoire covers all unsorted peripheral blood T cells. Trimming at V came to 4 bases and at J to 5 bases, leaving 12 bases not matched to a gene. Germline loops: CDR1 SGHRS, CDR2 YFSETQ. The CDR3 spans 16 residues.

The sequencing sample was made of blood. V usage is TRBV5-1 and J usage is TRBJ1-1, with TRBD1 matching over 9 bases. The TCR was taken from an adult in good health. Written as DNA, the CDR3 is TGCGCCAGCAGCCTCCTACAGGGGGCAAGGACGACTGAAGCTTTCTTT. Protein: CASSLLQGARTTEAFF.